This T cell receptor beta chain appears in the sequencing data of a study of human T cells and chemical hapten exposure. General study points: DPC sensitization did not alter TCRs above 1 in 1000 frequency.

Individual cDNA molecules (in the library) carried attached unique molecular identifiers. Original analysis: TCR counts had a median of approximately 96,000 per sample and spanned about 23,224 to 690,600. TCRdb re-derived calls from the 5' RACE reads in MiXCR, one entry per CDR3 protein. TCRdb's processing, not the study's, gives the V and J calls here. The table lists under 150,000 distinct CDR3 sequences, 19% of them singletons, with 2.8% in the top ten. This CDR3 has 14 amino acids. Germline loops: CDR1 LNHNV, CDR2 YYDKDF (reference sequence). Trimming left V 6 bases short and J 7 bases short, with 15 bases between. A word on this clonotype: Its antigen is unidentified.

Total RNA was isolated from whole blood that had not been fractionated. The sequence was obtained from a human donor in good health. V gene TRBV15 combines with J gene TRBJ1-4, with a weak D call TRBD1 (6 bases). CDR3 sequence: CATSPGQRGEKLFF. CDR3 nucleotides: TGTGCCACCAGTCCGGGACAACGGGGTGAAAAACTGTTTTTT.